This TCR beta chain was identified in a study of blood T cell repertoires in COVID-19. Study information: Sites across the United States, Italy and Spain contributed samples from acute and convalescent COVID-19.

Participants' reported clinical history set cohort assignment. As processed by the authors: From reference gene primer amplification, estimates of nucleated cell counts were derived. Assay: immunoSEQ multiplex PCR; the TCRdb copy retains only in-frame clones and omits some. The V and J calls and clone size come from that table; D and trimming were worked out from the DNA. The repertoire holds a few hundred thousand clones, with 85% to 90% as singletons. Trimming pared 4 bases from V and 0 bases from J, leaving 15 bases between. This CDR3 has 16 amino acids. The V gene's germline CDR1 is LGHDT and CDR2 YNNKEL (reference sequence).

This chain uses TRBV3-1 (or the pseudogene TRBV3-2) with TRBJ1-2; tentative D call: TRBD1 (5 bases). The sequencing input was PBMCs or T cells enriched from blood (not recorded which). This receptor was obtained from a man aged 18 to 35 who had recovered from COVID-19. CDR3 residues: CASSPQGGRANYGYTF. The CDR3 nucleotides read TGTGCCAGCAGCCCCCAGGGAGGGAGGGCTAACTATGGCTACACCTTC.